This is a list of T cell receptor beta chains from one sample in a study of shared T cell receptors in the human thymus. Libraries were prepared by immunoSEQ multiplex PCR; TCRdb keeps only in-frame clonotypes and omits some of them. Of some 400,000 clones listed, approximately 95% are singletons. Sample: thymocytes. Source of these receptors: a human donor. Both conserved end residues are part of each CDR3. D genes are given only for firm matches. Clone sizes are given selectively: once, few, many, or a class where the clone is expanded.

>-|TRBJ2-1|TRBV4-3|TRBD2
TGCGCCAGCAGCCAACGACTTAGCGGGAGGACGAACAATGAGCAGTTCTTC
CASSQRLSGRTNNEQFF
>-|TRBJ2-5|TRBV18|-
TGTGCCAGCTCATTTCAGAAAGAGACCCAGTACTTC
CASSFQKETQYF
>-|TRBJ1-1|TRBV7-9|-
TGTGCCAGCAGCCACGACGACAGTAGGACTGAAGCTTTCTTT
CASSHDDSRTEAFF
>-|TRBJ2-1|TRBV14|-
TGTGCCAGCAGCTACAGGAGGGGGAACCTCTACAATGAGCAGTTCTTC
CASSYRRGNLYNEQFF
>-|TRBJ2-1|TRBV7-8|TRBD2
TGTGCCAGCACTTCCTCCGGGACTAGCATTTATGAGCAGTTCTTC
CASTSSGTSIYEQFF
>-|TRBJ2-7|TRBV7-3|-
TGTGCCAGCAGCTTAGGTGGCAGGGAGTCCAACGAGCAGTACTTC
CASSLGGRESNEQYF
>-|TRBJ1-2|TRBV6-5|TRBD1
TGTGCCAGCAGTTATGTCAGGGGGCAAACCTATGGCTACACCTTC
CASSYVRGQTYGYTF
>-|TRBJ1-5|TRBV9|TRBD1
TGTGCCAGCAGCCCGGGTCGAAGGGGACAGACGTATAGCAATCAGCCCCAGCATTTT
CASSPGRRGQTYSNQPQHF
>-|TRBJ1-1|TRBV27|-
TGTGCCAGCAGTTCAACCCCACCCGAGGGCATGAACACTGAAGCTTTCTTT
CASSSTPPEGMNTEAFF
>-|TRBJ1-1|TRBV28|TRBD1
TGTGCCAGCAGTTTATATAGGGGGACAGATCAATTGAACACTGAAGCTTTCTTT
CASSLYRGTDQLNTEAFF
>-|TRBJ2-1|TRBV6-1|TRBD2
TGTGCCAGCAGTGATGGAGCGGGAGGGCCGATTTATGAGCAGTTCTTC
CASSDGAGGPIYEQFF
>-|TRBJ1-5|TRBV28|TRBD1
TGTGCCAGCAGGGCAGGGGGGGGTCGCAATCAGCCCCAGCATTTT
CASRAGGGRNQPQHF
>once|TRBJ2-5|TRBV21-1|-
TGTGCCAGCAGCGAGGGGGCCTGGGAGACCCAGTACTTC
CASSEGAWETQYF
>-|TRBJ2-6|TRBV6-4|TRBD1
TGTGCCAGGGACAGGGGGTGTGGGGCCAACGTCCTGACTTTC
CARDRGCGANVLTF
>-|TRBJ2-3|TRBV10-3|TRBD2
TGTGCCATCAGTCGGGTAGCGGGAGGGCCGGGGGATACGCAGTATTTT
CAISRVAGGPGDTQYF
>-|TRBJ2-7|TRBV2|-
TGTGCCAGCAGTGGGTCAGGGGGGCCCTACGAGCAGTACTTC
CASSGSGGPYEQYF
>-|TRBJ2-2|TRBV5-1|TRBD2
TGCGCCAGCAGCTTGGGACTAGCGGGAAACACCGGGGAGCTGTTTTTT
CASSLGLAGNTGELFF
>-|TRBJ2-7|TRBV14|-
TGTGCCAGCAGCCAAGAAACAGTGCTTTATCCCTACGAGCAGTACTTC
CASSQETVLYPYEQYF
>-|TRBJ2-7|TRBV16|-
TGTGCCAGCAGCCGCGACTGGAGTCCCATCTACGAGCAGTACTTC
CASSRDWSPIYEQYF
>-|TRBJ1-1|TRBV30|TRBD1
TGTGCCTGGAGTGTACGTCCGGACAGGGGGGCCACTGAAGCTTTCTTT
CAWSVRPDRGATEAFF
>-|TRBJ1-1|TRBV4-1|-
TGCGCCAGCAGCCAAGATAGGGGAAGGCTTAGCTTT
CASSQDRGRLSF
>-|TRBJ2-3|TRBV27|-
TGTGCCAGCAGTTTCGTGGGGGGCACAGATACGCAGTATTTT
CASSFVGGTDTQYF
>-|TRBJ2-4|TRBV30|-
TGTGCCTGGAGTGTACCCCCAAGGCTTACCGGGGCCAAAAACATTCAGTACTTC
CAWSVPPRLTGAKNIQYF
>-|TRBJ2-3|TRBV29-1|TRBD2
TGCAGCGTTGAAAGACTAGCGGGAAACCAAACTAGCACAGATACGCAGTATTTT
CSVERLAGNQTSTDTQYF
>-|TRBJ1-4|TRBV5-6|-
TGTGCCAGCAGCTTGCCCAGCCATGAAAAACTGTTTTTT
CASSLPSHEKLFF
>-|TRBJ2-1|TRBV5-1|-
TGCGCCATTGACAAAGACAATGAGCAGTTCTTC
CAIDKDNEQFF
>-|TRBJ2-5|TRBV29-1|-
TGCAGCGTTGCAATTCCGGGACGGATGTACTTC
CSVAIPGRMYF
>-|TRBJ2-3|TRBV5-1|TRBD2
TGCGCCAGCAGCCCTAGCGGGAGGAAGACAGATACGCAGTATTTT
CASSPSGRKTDTQYF
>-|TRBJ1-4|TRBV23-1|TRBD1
TGCGCCAGCAGCCGGAGACGCGACAGGGCAGGCGAAAAACTGTTTTTT
CASSRRRDRAGEKLFF
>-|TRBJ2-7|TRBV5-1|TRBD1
TGCGCCAGCACCAAAGGTCGGCCGGACAGGGCCCCCTACGAGCAGTACTTC
CASTKGRPDRAPYEQYF
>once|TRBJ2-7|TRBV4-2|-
TGTGCCAGCAGCCAAAGCAGGGTGGGCGAGCAGTACTTC
CASSQSRVGEQYF
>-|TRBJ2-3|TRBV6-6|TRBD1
TGTGCCGCCCAAACGGGACAGGGGAGGACAGATACGCAGTATTTT
CAAQTGQGRTDTQYF
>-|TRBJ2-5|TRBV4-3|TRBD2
TGCGCCAGCAGCCAGACGGCCTGGCGGGAGGAGACCCAGTACTTC
CASSQTAWREETQYF
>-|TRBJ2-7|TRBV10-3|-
TGTGCCATCAGTGAGTCGGTAAGGGTGGGGAACTACGAGCAGTACTTC
CAISESVRVGNYEQYF
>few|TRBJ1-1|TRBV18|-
TGTGCCAGCTCACCACCGGGCGGTGAAGCTTTCTTT
CASSPPGGEAFF
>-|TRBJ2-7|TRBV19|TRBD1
TGTGCCAGTAGTATTCGGGGGACAGGGGAACACGAGCAGTACTTC
CASSIRGTGEHEQYF
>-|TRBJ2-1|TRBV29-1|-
TGCAGCGTTGCTGGCTCCTACAATGAGCAGTTCTTC
CSVAGSYNEQFF
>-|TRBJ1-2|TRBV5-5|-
TGTGCCAGCAGCCCATCAGGGGATAATGGCTACACCTTC
CASSPSGDNGYTF
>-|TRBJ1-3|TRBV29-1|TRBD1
TGCAGATTGACAGGGGTGGGAAACACCATATATTTT
CRLTGVGNTIYF
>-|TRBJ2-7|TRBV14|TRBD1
TGTGCCAGCAGCCAGCCAAGCCCTCGACAGGGTAGGACCTACGAGCAGTACTTC
CASSQPSPRQGRTYEQYF
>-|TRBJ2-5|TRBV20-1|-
TGCAGGACCCCCCAAGAGACCCAGTACTTC
CRTPQETQYF
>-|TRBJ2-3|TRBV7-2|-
TGTGCCAGCGGCGGAGGAGTAGCAGGGACCACAGATACGCAGTATTTT
CASGGGVAGTTDTQYF
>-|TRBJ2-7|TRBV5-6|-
TGTGCCAGCAGCACTGGGAAGGTCTTTTCCTACGAGCAGTACTTC
CASSTGKVFSYEQYF
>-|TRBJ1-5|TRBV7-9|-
TGTGCCAGCAGCTCACTCGGGAATCAGCCCCAGCATTTT
CASSSLGNQPQHF
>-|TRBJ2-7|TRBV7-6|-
TGTGCCAGCAGCTTAGTTGGGACGTTACCCCCCTACGAGCAGTACTTC
CASSLVGTLPPYEQYF
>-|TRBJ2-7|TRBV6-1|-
TGTGCCAGCAGTGAAGCCAGGGGGGCGGACGAGCAGTACTTC
CASSEARGADEQYF
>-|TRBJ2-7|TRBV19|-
TGTGCCAGTAGTATAAAGGGGGGCTACGAGCAGTACTTC
CASSIKGGYEQYF
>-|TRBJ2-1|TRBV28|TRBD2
TGTGCCAGCAGTTTAATCGGGAGGCTAGCGGGAGAGAATGAGCAGTTCTTC
CASSLIGRLAGENEQFF
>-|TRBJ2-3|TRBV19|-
TGTGCCAGTAGTATGGCTAGGCGGAAGGCGTCAGATACGCAGTATTTT
CASSMARRKASDTQYF
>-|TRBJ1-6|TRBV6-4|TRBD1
TGTGCCAGCCGGGACAGGGGGCTTAATTCACCCCTCCACTTT
CASRDRGLNSPLHF
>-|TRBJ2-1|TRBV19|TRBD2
TGTGCCAGTAGTATCGGTCGTTTCACTAGCGGCAAGTACTCCTACAATGAGCAGTTCTTC
CASSIGRFTSGKYSYNEQFF
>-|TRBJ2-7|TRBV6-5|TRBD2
TGTGCCAGCAGTTACTCTAGAACTAGCGGGTCCCACGAGCAGTACTTC
CASSYSRTSGSHEQYF
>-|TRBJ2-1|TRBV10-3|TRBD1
TGTGCCATCAGAGGACAGGGGGTGGAAGATGAGCAGTTCTTC
CAIRGQGVEDEQFF